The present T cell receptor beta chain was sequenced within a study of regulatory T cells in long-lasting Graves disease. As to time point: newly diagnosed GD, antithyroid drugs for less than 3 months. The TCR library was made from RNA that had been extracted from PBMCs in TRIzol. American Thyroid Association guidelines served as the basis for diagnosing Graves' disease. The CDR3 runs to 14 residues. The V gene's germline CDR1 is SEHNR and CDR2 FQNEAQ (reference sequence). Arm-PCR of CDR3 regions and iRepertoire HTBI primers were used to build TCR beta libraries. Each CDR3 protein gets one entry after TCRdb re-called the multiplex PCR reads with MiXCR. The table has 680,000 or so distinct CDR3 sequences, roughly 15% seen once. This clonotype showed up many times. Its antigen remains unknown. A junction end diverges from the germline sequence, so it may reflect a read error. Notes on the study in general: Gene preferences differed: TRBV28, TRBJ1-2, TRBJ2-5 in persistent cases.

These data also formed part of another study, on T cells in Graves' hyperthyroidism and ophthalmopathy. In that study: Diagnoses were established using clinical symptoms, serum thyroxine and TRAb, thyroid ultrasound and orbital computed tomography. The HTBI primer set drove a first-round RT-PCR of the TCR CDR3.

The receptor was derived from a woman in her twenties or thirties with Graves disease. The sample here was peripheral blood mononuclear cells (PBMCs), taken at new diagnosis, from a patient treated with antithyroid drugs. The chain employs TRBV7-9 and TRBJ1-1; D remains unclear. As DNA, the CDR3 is TGTGCCAGCATAGGTGGAACCCTGAACAGTGAAGCTTTCTTT. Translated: CASIGGTLNSEAFF.